The 23 T cell receptor beta chains given below trace back to one sample, sequenced in a study of blood T cell repertoires in COVID-19. Method: immunoSEQ multiplex PCR; TCRdb's copy keeps in-frame clones and lacks some. There are 25,000 to 35,000 clones in the sample; 85% occur only once, and approximately 7% lies in the top ten. Material: peripheral blood. These receptors were collected from a human donor in a cohort sampled during active COVID-19.

The chain couples TRBV2 to TRBJ1-4; no reliable D call. V lost 3 bases to trimming and J lost 12 bases, with 8 bases between them. Germline V gene data show CDR1 as SNHLY and CDR2 as FYNNEI. This CDR3 is 11 amino acids long. CDR3 nucleotides: TGTGCCAGCAGTGACGGGAGTCAACTGTTTTTT. It translates to CASSDGSQLFF.

V gene TRBV19 combines with J gene TRBJ1-6; 10 bases agree with TRBD1. V dropped 3 bases and J dropped 4; count of bases not matched to a gene: 9. Germline lookup yields CDR1 LNHDA and CDR2 SQIVND (reference sequence). The CDR3 is made up of 18 amino acids. The CDR3, as DNA: TGTGCCAGTAGTATTCCCCGACAGGGGGCAATTTATAATTCACCCCTCCACTTT. Amino acids: CASSIPRQGAIYNSPLHF.

The CDR3 spells CASSLDEYTEAFF. The CDR3 DNA is TGTGCCAGCAGCTTAGATGAGTACACTGAAGCTTTCTTT. The chain couples TRBV11-3 to TRBJ1-1; D gene uncertain. Deletions cut 0 bases from V and 3 bases from J, with 5 bases between. CDR3 size: 13 residues. Germline V gene lookup returns CDR1 SGHNT and CDR2 YENEEA.

V usage is TRBV19 and J usage is TRBJ2-3, with TRBD2 matching over 11 bases. The V gene end was trimmed by 5 bases and the J gene end by 0 bases; junction bases not matched to a gene: 4. Germline assignment: CDR1 LNHDA and CDR2 SQIVND (reference sequence). There are 16 residues in the CDR3. The CDR3 protein is CASSRLAGTSTDTQYF. In DNA, the CDR3 is TGTGCCAGTAGTCGACTAGCGGGGACAAGCACAGATACGCAGTATTTT. Filled out from reference TRBV19 and TRBJ2-3, the complete variable domain reads DGGITQSPKYLFRKEGQNVTLSCEQNLNHDAMYWYRQDPGQGLRLIYYSQIVNDFQKGDIAEGYSVSREKKESFPLTVTSAQKNPTAFYLCASSRLAGTSTDTQYFGPGTRLTVL.

The chain has TRBV19 and TRBJ2-1, with D possibly matching TRBD1 (6 bases). V was pared by 10 bases and J by 0 bases, with 16 bases between. Germline loops: CDR1 LNHDA, CDR2 SQIVND (reference sequence). This CDR3 has 15 residues. The CDR3 nucleotides read TGTGCCACCCGCAGGGGACAAAGCTCCTACAATGAGCAGTTCTTC. The encoded protein is CATRRGQSSYNEQFF.

This clone appeared once. The chain carries TRBV27 and TRBJ2-1, with a weak D call TRBD2 (6 bases). CDR3 length: 15 amino acids. Germline assignment: CDR1 MNHEY and CDR2 SMNVEV (reference sequence). Trimming cost V 2 bases and J 2 bases, with 10 bases left between them. The CDR3 is CASSLGDLPYNEQFF. CDR3 nucleotides: TGTGCCAGCAGTTTAGGGGACTTGCCCTACAATGAGCAGTTCTTC.

The rearrangement links TRBV24-1 to TRBJ2-5, with 8 bases that match TRBD2. Germline lookup yields CDR1 KGHDR and CDR2 SFDVKD. The CDR3 runs to 13 residues. V lost 6 bases, J lost 2 bases, and 1 base stayed unmatched. CDR3 sequence (DNA): TGTGCCACCAGTTTAGCGGGACAAGAGACCCAGTACTTC. Protein: CATSLAGQETQYF.

The rearrangement links TRBV6-5 to TRBJ1-2; tentative D call: TRBD1 (5 bases). The length of the CDR3 is 15 residues. Trimming shortened V by 6 bases and J by 2 bases, and 16 bases separated the two germline ends. CDR1 is MNHEY and CDR2 is SVGAGI in the germline V gene. DNA of the CDR3: TGTGCCAGCAGGCTGCCGCAGGGCGGAAACTATGGCTACACCTTC. This sequence encodes CASRLPQGGNYGYTF.

This chain links TRBV4-1 with TRBJ2-6; D may be TRBD1 (6 bases). There are 18 residues in the CDR3. V was trimmed by 2 bases and J by 4 bases, leaving 18 bases between them. Germline CDR1 is MGHRA and CDR2 is YSYEKL. The CDR3 nucleotides read TGCGCCAGCAGCCAATCCGGGACATCAAGGCCGGGGGCCAACGTCCTGACTTTC. This gives the protein CASSQSGTSRPGANVLTF.

The V gene is TRBV5-1, the J gene TRBJ2-7; 9 bases are shared with TRBD1. With 5 bases clipped from V and 3 bases from J, the junction kept 6 bases outside the gene matches. The length of the CDR3 is 14 residues. Per the germline V gene, CDR1 is SGHRS and CDR2 is YFSETQ. Here the CDR3 reads CASSPGQGFYEQYF. The DNA for the CDR3 is TGCGCCAGCAGTCCAGGACAGGGGTTCTACGAGCAGTACTTC.

By frequency in the sample, this clone is large. The chain uses TRBV28 and TRBJ2-5, with a tentative D call TRBD1 (6 bases). Germline CDR1 reads MDHEN; CDR2 reads SYDVKM. Trimming pared 5 bases from V and 3 bases from J, leaving 22 bases between. This CDR3 comprises 17 residues. The CDR3 is CASSRLTLGQTEETQYF. As DNA, the CDR3 is TGTGCCAGCAGTCGGTTAACGCTCGGACAGACCGAAGAGACCCAGTACTTC.

The rearrangement links TRBV7-2 to TRBJ1-1, with 9 nucleotides matching TRBD1. The trim removed 3 bases at V and 1 base at J, leaving 6 bases unmatched. The CDR3 runs to 16 residues. Germline assignment: CDR1 SGHTA and CDR2 FQGNSA. CDR3 sequence: CASSFGPQGANTEAFF. The CDR3 coding sequence is TGTGCCAGCAGCTTCGGACCACAGGGGGCGAACACTGAAGCTTTCTTT.

The CDR3 sequence: CASSWDPGWGQGGEQYF. The CDR3 nucleotides read TGTGCCAGCAGCTGGGATCCAGGTTGGGGACAGGGAGGAGAGCAGTACTTC. This chain connects TRBV5-6 to TRBJ2-7; 9 bases are a match to TRBD1. Trimming removed 3 bases from V and 7 bases from J; junction bases left unmatched: 17. The CDR3 is made up of 17 amino acids. The germline V gene has CDR1 SGHDT and CDR2 YYEEEE.

The rearrangement links TRBV3-1 (or the pseudogene TRBV3-2) to TRBJ2-1; D is possibly TRBD2 (7 bases). Germline V gives CDR1 LGHDT, CDR2 YNNKEL (reference sequence). The length of the CDR3 is 12 residues. V lost 5 bases to trimming and J lost 10 bases, with 12 bases between them. CDR3 sequence reads: CASSGGGGEQFF. The CDR3 bases are TGTGCCAGCAGCGGTGGGGGGGGCGAGCAGTTCTTC.

V is TRBV28 and J is TRBJ1-1, with D possibly TRBD1 on 5 matching bases. V lost 6 bases and J 7 bases, leaving 18 bases between the germline ends. Germline CDR1 is MDHEN and CDR2 is SYDVKM. The CDR3 has 14 residues. The CDR3 is CASRGGRDYYEAFF. Written as DNA, the CDR3 is TGTGCCAGCAGGGGGGGAAGGGACTATTATGAAGCTTTCTTT.

The chain is built from TRBV5-1 and TRBJ1-2, with TRBD1 matching over 8 bases. The CDR3 consists of 14 residues. The trim removed 3 bases at V and 6 bases at J, leaving 7 bases unmatched. Germline CDR1 and CDR2: SGHRS and YFSETQ. The CDR3 coding sequence is TGCGCCAGCAGCTCCCCCGGACAGGGTAATGGCTACACCTTC. Translation gives CASSSPGQGNGYTF.

V is TRBV10-2 and J is TRBJ1-5; TRBD1 matches at 8 bases. The germline V gene encodes CDR1 WSHSY and CDR2 SAAADI. V trimming: 2 bases; J trimming: 7 bases; junction bases outside the gene matches: 10. The CDR3 loop spans 16 amino acids. In nucleotides, the CDR3 is TGCGCCAGCAGTGAGCCCGGACAGGGTGGAGGACAGCCCCAGCATTTT. Translation: CASSEPGQGGGQPQHF.

Comments on this clone: Germline and junction disagree at one end, which may indicate a read error. The chain recombines TRBV7-7 with TRBJ2-5, with TRBD2 matching 7 bases. The CDR3 is 14 amino acids. Germline values: CDR1 SSHAT, CDR2 FNYEAQ (reference sequence). The CDR3 spells CASSLDGGQETQYF. For the CDR3, the DNA is TGTGCTAGCAGCTTAGACGGGGGGCAAGAGACCCAGTACTTC.

This clone was counted a few times. V and J are TRBV10-3 and TRBJ2-2; TRBD2 aligns across 13 bases. The CDR3 spans 20 residues. V trimming: 3 bases; J trimming: 5 bases; junction bases outside the gene matches: 15. Germline values: CDR1 ENHRY, CDR2 SYGVKD. This CDR3 is CAISEVRGIRLAGGTGELFF. In DNA form, the CDR3 reads TGTGCCATCAGTGAAGTCAGGGGAATTCGACTAGCGGGAGGAACCGGGGAGCTGTTTTTT.

This clone is a singleton in its sample. The chain is built from TRBV7-9 and TRBJ1-1, with D possibly being TRBD1 (5 bases). Trimming removed 4 bases from V and 1 base from J, with 13 bases in between. The CDR3 is 15 amino acids. The germline V gene has CDR1 SEHNR and CDR2 FQNEAQ (reference sequence). This chain's CDR3 is CASSSVTVGNTEAFF. The CDR3 DNA reads as TGTGCCAGCAGCTCGGTGACAGTCGGGAACACTGAAGCTTTCTTT.

The CDR3 DNA reads TGTGCCAGCAGCGTCACAGGGGGCTCTGGAAACACCATATATTTT. This codes for CASSVTGGSGNTIYF. The chain employs TRBV9 and TRBJ1-3; 8 nucleotides line up with TRBD1. V lost 2 bases, J lost 0 bases, and 1 base stayed unmatched. The length of the CDR3 is 15 residues. Germline loops: CDR1 SGDLS, CDR2 YYNGEE.

The J gene is TRBJ1-5, the V gene TRBV18, with TRBD1 matching over 8 bases. The ends lost 3 bases at V and 2 bases at J; junction bases unmatched: 0. CDR3 length: 14 residues. Germline lookup yields CDR1 KGHSH and CDR2 LQKENI. The CDR3 nucleotides read TGTGCCAGCTCACCGGGACAGGGCAATCAGCCCCAGCATTTT. This sequence encodes CASSPGQGNQPQHF.

The chain uses TRBV2 and TRBJ2-6; no reliable D call. Germline V gene lookup returns CDR1 SNHLY and CDR2 FYNNEI. Trimming removed 3 bases at V and 0 bases at J, with 6 bases between. The CDR3 covers 15 residues. The CDR3 sequence: CASSDIVSGANVLTF. In nucleotides, the CDR3 is TGTGCCAGCAGTGACATAGTCTCTGGGGCCAACGTCCTGACTTTC.